The 10 T cell receptor beta chains reported below all come from one sample, sequenced in a study of human T cells and chemical hapten exposure. This sample's time point: pre-sensitization, week 0. As for treatment: therapeutic diphenylcyclopropenone sensitization with weekly scalp DPC. TCRdb redid the calling of the RACE reads with MiXCR, one entry per CDR3 protein. The top ten clones hold just over 2.5% of a sample with more than 300,000 distinct CDR3 sequences, approximately 5.1% of them seen once. The material sequenced was whole blood, taken in connection with sensitization to the hapten diphenylcyclopropenone (DPC). These receptors were collected from a woman in her forties or fifties with alopecia areata. Some clones in this sample may be carry-over from other donors' samples.

This chain joins TRBV29-1 and TRBJ2-1, with D tentatively TRBD2 (5 bases). Per germline, CDR1 SQVTM and CDR2 ANQGSEA. There are 15 residues in the CDR3. V lost 6 bases, J lost 3 bases, and 18 bases lay in between. CDR3 sequence: CSVEGSRRNYNEQFF. In DNA, the CDR3 is TGCAGCGTCGAGGGATCCAGGCGGAACTACAATGAGCAGTTCTTC.

This clonotype was detected many times. The chain links TRBV6-5 to TRBJ2-3, with TRBD2 identical over 10 bases. CDR3 length: 14 residues. With 6 bases clipped from V and 5 bases from J, the junction kept 5 bases outside the gene matches. From germline, CDR1 is MNHEY and CDR2 SVGAGI. The CDR3 region is CASRGSGGKDTQYF. The CDR3, as DNA: TGTGCCAGCAGGGGTAGCGGGGGGAAAGATACGCAGTATTTT.

With respect to this clonotype: This may come from a read error, since a much larger clone is one base off. CDR3 loop: CASSPFGTSSTDTQYF. CDR3 coding DNA: TGTGCCAGCAGCCCTTTCGGGACTAGCAGCACAGATACGCAGTATTTT. The V call is TRBV25-1, the J call TRBJ2-3; 9 bases fit TRBD2. Per germline, CDR1 MGHDK and CDR2 SYGVNS. J gave up 0 bases and V 6 bases, and 7 bases lay outside the gene matches. CDR3 length: 16 amino acids. The whole variable domain, remainder taken from reference TRBV25-1 and TRBJ2-3, is EADIYQTPRYLVIGTGKKITLECSQTMGHDKMYWYQQDPGMELHLIHYSYGVNSTEKGDLSSESTVSRIRTEHFPLTLESARPSHTSQYLCASSPFGTSSTDTQYFGPGTRLTVL.

For the CDR3, the DNA is TGTGCCATCAGTGAGTCCTCGGGGGGCTCCAATGAGCAGTTCTTC. This translates into CAISESSGGSNEQFF. This chain joins TRBV10-3 and TRBJ2-1, with D tentatively TRBD2 (7 bases). Looked up from germline, CDR1 is ENHRY and CDR2 is SYGVKD. The CDR3 is 15 amino acids. The V end was cut by 0 bases, the J end by 6 bases, with 12 bases between.

This clonotype has ten or more counts. The chain links TRBV9 to TRBJ1-1, with unresolved D. From germline, CDR1 is SGDLS and CDR2 YYNGEE. This CDR3 is built from 13 residues. Trimming shortened V by 2 bases and J by 2 bases, and 7 bases separated the two germline ends. CDR3 sequence (DNA): TGTGCCAGCAGCGTGGCCGCCAACACTGAAGCTTTCTTT. Its translation: CASSVAANTEAFF.

The chain couples TRBV29-1 to TRBJ1-5; D gene unclear. Trimming pared 6 bases from V and 2 bases from J, leaving 14 bases between. The CDR3 totals 14 residues. In germline, CDR1 is SQVTM, CDR2 ANQGSEA. CDR3 in amino acids: CSVAPLLGNQPQHF. The CDR3 DNA sequence: TGCAGCGTCGCCCCCCTCCTTGGCAATCAGCCCCAGCATTTT. The whole variable domain, filled in from reference TRBV29-1 and TRBJ1-5, reads SAVISQKPSRDICQRGTSLTIQCQVDSQVTMMFWYRQQPGQSLTLIATANQGSEATYESGFVIDKFPISRPNLTFSTLTVSNMSPEDSSIYLCSVAPLLGNQPQHFGDGTRLSIL.

This clonotype was seen a few times. The gene calls are TRBV24-1 and TRBJ1-1; 9 bases match TRBD1. The CDR3 is made up of 13 amino acids. The germline gives CDR1 KGHDR, CDR2 SFDVKD. The trim removed 10 bases at V and 5 bases at J, leaving 7 bases unmatched. DNA of the CDR3: TGTGCCACAAGGGACAGGGAGAAAACTGAAGCTTTCTTT. This sequence encodes CATRDREKTEAFF.

V gene TRBV2 combines with J gene TRBJ2-1; D gene uncertain. V was cut by 1 base and J by 9 bases, with 13 bases left in between. Germline lookup yields CDR1 SNHLY and CDR2 FYNNEI. The CDR3 is made up of 14 amino acids. The CDR3, as DNA: TGTGCCAGCAGTGAAGTGGGGTTTGAGAGTGAGCAGTTCTTC. It yields the protein CASSEVGFESEQFF.

The genes are TRBV2 and TRBJ2-7; 9 bases are a match to TRBD1. Unmatched junction bases numbered 14, after V lost 3 bases and J lost 5 bases. Germline CDR1 is SNHLY and CDR2 is FYNNEI. This CDR3 comprises 17 residues. CDR3 loop: CASSEGSGTGRAHEQYF. Here the CDR3 DNA reads TGTGCCAGCAGTGAGGGCTCCGGGACAGGGAGAGCCCACGAGCAGTACTTC. The full variable domain, rest sourced from reference TRBV2 and TRBJ2-7, is EPEVTQTPSHQVTQMGQEVILRCVPISNHLYFYWYRQILGQKVEFLVSFYNNEISEKSEIFDDQFSVERPDGSNFTLKIRSTKLEDSAMYFCASSEGSGTGRAHEQYFGPGTRLTVT.

This clonotype was counted at least ten times. This chain uses TRBV5-1 with TRBJ1-5; no reliable D call. The CDR3 runs to 13 residues. V dropped 0 bases and J dropped 7 bases, with 8 bases sitting between them. CDR1 and CDR2 from the germline V gene are SGHRS and YFSETQ. The CDR3 nucleotides read TGCGCCAGCAGCTTGGTGCCAGACCAGCCCCAGCATTTT. It is translated as CASSLVPDQPQHF.